A single sample gave rise to the 32 T cell receptor beta chains below, sequenced in a study of read filtering for tumor transcriptome and immune sequencing. The library was built from about 400 ng RNA with molecular barcoded adaptors for alpha/delta and beta/gamma chains. TCRdb itself ran the reads through MiXCR, one entry per CDR3 protein. The sample has about 420 distinct CDR3 sequences; around three quarters are singletons. Sequencing used a population of CD138-negative cells sorted from bone marrow. The receptors here all came from a donor at least 40 years old with multiple myeloma. This table probably holds off-target reads from a library built for another chain.

The chain links TRBV19 to TRBJ1-2; TRBD1 aligns across 12 bases. Germline values: CDR1 LNHDA, CDR2 SQIVND (reference sequence). The CDR3 length is 12 residues. The CDR3 loop is CPPGQGAFGYTF. CDR3 DNA: TGTCCCCCGGGACAGGGGGCTTTTGGCTACACCTTC.

The chain carries TRBV5-1 and TRBJ2-1, with 7 nucleotides matching TRBD2. This CDR3 is 14 amino acids long. V lost 0 bases and J lost 9; bases outside the gene matches: 6. Germline-derived CDR1 and CDR2 are SGHRS and YFSETQ. CDR3 sequence (DNA): TGCGCCAGCAGCTTGGCCGGGACTAACCGTGAGCAGTTCTTC. Its translation: CASSLAGTNREQFF.

The chain couples TRBV5-1 to TRBJ1-1; no definite D call. The V gene's germline CDR1 is SGHRS and CDR2 YFSETQ. The length of the CDR3 is 13 residues. Between the trimmed V and J ends, which lost 2 bases and 2 bases, there was a span of 7 bases. The CDR3 region is CASSFRTNTEAFF. The CDR3 DNA is TGCGCCAGCAGCTTTCGGACTAACACTGAAGCTTTCTTT.

The DNA for the CDR3 is TGTGCCAGCAGCTTGGCGGGACAAGTTGAGCAGTTCTTC. Protein sequence: CASSLAGQVEQFF. This chain links TRBV5-5 with TRBJ2-1, with a weak D call TRBD1 (6 bases). V was trimmed by 0 bases and J by 9 bases, leaving 10 bases between them. CDR3 length equals 13 residues. Germline CDR1 is SGHKS and CDR2 is YYEKEE (reference sequence).

The genes are TRBV12-3 or TRBV12-4 and TRBJ1-1; perhaps TRBD1 as D (5 bases). V was shortened by 3 bases and J by 4 bases, with 9 bases between the two germline ends. The CDR3 runs 13 residues. The CDR3 nucleotides read TGTGCCAGCAGTTTGGGGACTTTCACTGAAGCTTTCTTT. It encodes CASSLGTFTEAFF.

The J gene is TRBJ2-1, the V gene TRBV6-6; no clear D. This CDR3 spans 13 amino acids. The germline CDR1 and CDR2 sequences are MNHNY and SVGAGI (reference sequence). V dropped 7 bases and J dropped 9 bases, with 16 bases sitting between them. CDR3 residues: CASMNSPGPEQFF. CDR3 bases: TGTGCCAGCATGAATAGCCCCGGCCCTGAGCAGTTCTTC.

This CDR3 is CSVEEGQLAKNIQYF. The CDR3 coding sequence is TGCAGCGTGGAGGAGGGACAACTAGCCAAAAACATTCAGTACTTC. The chain combines TRBV29-1 with TRBJ2-4, with D tentatively TRBD1 or TRBD2 (6 bases each). V was pared by 6 bases and J by 0 bases, with 15 bases between. There are 15 residues in the CDR3. Germline-derived CDR1 and CDR2 are SQVTM and ANQGSEA.

The V call is TRBV7-8, the J call TRBJ2-1; D call uncertain. The V and J ends lost 3 bases and 6 bases respectively, with 3 bases between them. The CDR3 runs to 11 residues. Germline lookup yields CDR1 SGHVS and CDR2 FQNEAQ. The CDR3 region has the DNA TGTGCCAGCAGCTTCATCAATGAGCAGTTCTTC. Protein: CASSFINEQFF.

This clonotype was found once. The chain uses TRBV12-3 or TRBV12-4 and TRBJ2-1, with D uncertain. V was cut by 5 bases and J by 6 bases, with 5 bases left in between. This CDR3 is 11 amino acids long. The CDR3 loop reads CASSPTNEQFF. CDR3 DNA sequence: TGTGCCAGCAGTCCAACCAATGAGCAGTTCTTC.

The V and J genes are TRBV18 and TRBJ2-1; 8 bases are a match to TRBD2. CDR1 is KGHSH, CDR2 LQKENI, per germline. This CDR3 is 16 amino acids long. V lost 2 bases to trimming and J lost 8 bases; unmatched junction nucleotides: 11. CDR3 sequence reads: CASSPKTGGLRDEQFF. The CDR3 region has the DNA TGTGCCAGCTCACCAAAGACGGGAGGGCTTAGGGATGAGCAGTTCTTC.

CDR3 in DNA: TGTGCCAGCAGCTTAGGGGACAGGGGCCCATCGAGGTTCTTC. It yields the protein CASSLGDRGPSRFF. This chain connects TRBV7-9 to TRBJ2-1; TRBD1 matches 10 bases. CDR3 length: 14 residues. The germline CDR1 and CDR2 sequences are SEHNR and FQNEAQ (reference sequence). V was clipped by 1 base and J by 15 bases; unmatched bases: 9.

This clonotype appeared a single time. This chain links TRBV29-1 with TRBJ2-1, with TRBD2 as a possible D gene (6 bases). This CDR3 comprises 13 residues. Germline loops: CDR1 SQVTM, CDR2 ANQGSEA. V dropped 6 bases and J dropped 2 bases, with 11 bases sitting between them. The CDR3: CSVDRGTYNEQFF. For the CDR3, the DNA is TGCAGCGTGGACCGGGGGACCTACAATGAGCAGTTCTTC.

This clonotype was seen only once. The genes are TRBV2 and TRBJ2-3; the D gene is possibly TRBD2 (6 bases). Germline loops: CDR1 SNHLY, CDR2 FYNNEI. The CDR3 extends over 13 amino acids. The germline V and J ends were trimmed by 7 bases and 0 bases, with 8 bases remaining between them. The DNA for the CDR3 is TGTGCCAGCACGGAGGGGAGCACAGATACGCAGTATTTT. Its translation is CASTEGSTDTQYF. Supplemented by reference TRBV2 and TRBJ2-3, the full variable domain reads EPEVTQTPSHQVTQMGQEVILRCVPISNHLYFYWYRQILGQKVEFLVSFYNNEISEKSEIFDDQFSVERPDGSNFTLKIRSTKLEDSAMYFCASTEGSTDTQYFGPGTRLTVL.

J is TRBJ2-1 and V is TRBV14; 9 positions match TRBD2. Trimming took 4 bases from V and 2 from J; bases not matched to a gene: 3. This CDR3 spans 15 amino acids. Germline CDR1 is SGHDN and CDR2 is FVKESK. CDR3 residues: CASSRSSGTYNEQFF. The CDR3 coding sequence is TGTGCCAGCAGCCGCTCTAGCGGGACCTACAATGAGCAGTTCTTC.

The chain's CDR3 is CASSRGSEAFF. The CDR3 DNA reads as TGTGCCAGCAGCCGCGGAAGTGAAGCTTTCTTT. The chain links TRBV7-9 to TRBJ1-1; D unresolved. CDR1 SEHNR and CDR2 FQNEAQ come from the germline V gene (reference sequence). V gave up 5 bases and J gave up 7 bases, with 8 bases separating them. The CDR3 loop spans 11 amino acids.

The gene calls are TRBV7-6 and TRBJ2-1; weak D call: TRBD2 (6 bases). Germline V gene lookup returns CDR1 SGHVS and CDR2 FNYEAQ. There are 14 residues in the CDR3. V was shortened by 1 base and J by 12 bases, with 16 bases between the two germline ends. CDR3 sequence: CASSLGREAQGQFF. The DNA of the CDR3 is TGTGCCAGCAGCTTAGGGCGGGAAGCTCAAGGGCAGTTCTTC.

The chain combines TRBV6-6 with TRBJ2-1; no clear D. Germline values: CDR1 MNHNY, CDR2 SVGAGI (reference sequence). The length of the CDR3 is 13 residues. V lost 2 bases and J lost 0, with 2 bases in between. As DNA, the CDR3 is TGTGCCAGCAGTTACAGCTCCTACAATGAGCAGTTCTTC. It encodes CASSYSSYNEQFF.

The CDR3 loop reads CASSKASGRGYRRFF. The CDR3 DNA sequence: TGTGCCAGCAGCAAAGCTAGCGGGAGAGGTTACCGACGGTTCTTC. The chain combines TRBV21-1 with TRBJ2-1; no check of the table's D call, TRBD2, against the DNA was made. TRBV21-1 is termed a pseudogene. This CDR3 contains 15 residues.

The chain uses TRBV5-4 and TRBJ2-1, with 7 bases that match TRBD2. Germline CDR1 reads SGHNT; CDR2 reads YYREEE (reference sequence). V was pared by 4 bases and J by 0 bases, with 13 bases of the junction left unmatched. CDR3 length equals 18 residues. CDR3 DNA sequence: TGTGCCAGCAGCCGGGGACTGGCGGGAGAGAGCTCCTACAATGAGCAGTTCTTC. Amino acids: CASSRGLAGESSYNEQFF.

Here the CDR3 DNA reads TGCGCCATACGTCCAGGGGGGACCTACGAGCAGTACTTC. This translates into CAIRPGGTYEQYF. The chain is built from TRBV10-2 and TRBJ2-7; D may be TRBD1 (7 bases). The V gene's germline CDR1 is WSHSY and CDR2 SAAADI. CDR3 length equals 13 residues. V shed 10 bases and J shed 2 bases, with 15 bases lying between them.

The chain couples TRBV5-4 to TRBJ2-5, with TRBD2 identical over 9 bases. The CDR3 has 18 residues. Germline assignment: CDR1 SGHNT and CDR2 YYREEE (reference sequence). With V trimmed by 1 base and J by 0 bases, 10 bases remained unmatched. CDR3 DNA sequence: TGTGCCAGCAGCTTGTTAATGGCGGGAGGGCCTGACCAAGAGACCCAGTACTTC. Its translation: CASSLLMAGGPDQETQYF.

The chain recombines TRBV5-6 with TRBJ2-3; D is undetermined. Germline loops: CDR1 SGHDT, CDR2 YYEEEE. Trimming shortened V by 10 bases and J by 1 base, and 13 bases separated the two germline ends. The CDR3 totals 13 residues. CDR3 sequence: CAGAAEGTDTQYF. In DNA form, the CDR3 reads TGTGCCGGCGCGGCTGAGGGCACAGATACGCAGTATTTT.

The V call is TRBV19, the J call TRBJ2-3, with a possible D match to TRBD1 (6 bases). CDR1 is LNHDA, CDR2 SQIVND, per germline (reference sequence). This CDR3 spans 15 amino acids. The V end was cut by 6 bases, the J end by 1 base, with 14 bases between. The CDR3 DNA reads TGTGCCAGTAGACAACAGGGTGCGGGCACAGATACGCAGTATTTT. This gives the protein CASRQQGAGTDTQYF.

This chain uses TRBV5-1 with TRBJ2-1, with D perhaps being TRBD1 or TRBD2 (6 bases each). V was pared by 0 bases and J by 7 bases, with 11 bases between. CDR3 length: 14 amino acids. Per germline, CDR1 SGHRS and CDR2 YFSETQ. DNA for the CDR3: TGCGCCAGCAGCTTGGTCAGGGGAGGAAATGAGCAGTTCTTC. Translated: CASSLVRGGNEQFF.

The chain links TRBV6-1 to TRBJ2-7, with 7 bases matching TRBD2. This CDR3 has 13 amino acids. Germline V CDR1 and CDR2: MNHNS, SASEGT. Trimming removed 8 bases from V and 4 bases from J; junction bases left unmatched: 8. The CDR3 DNA follows: TGTGCCAGCGTTGGCGGGAGTCTGTACGAGCAGTACTTC. Residues: CASVGGSLYEQYF.

The rearrangement uses TRBV4-3 and TRBJ2-3, with 9 bases identical to TRBD1. This CDR3 comprises 16 residues. In germline, CDR1 is LGHNA, CDR2 YSLEER. J lost 6 bases, V lost 4 bases, and 11 bases had no gene match. For the CDR3, the DNA is TGCGCCAGCAGCCGACTAACGGACAGGGGATCGGATACGCAGTATTTT. It translates to CASSRLTDRGSDTQYF.

This chain joins TRBV20-1 and TRBJ2-1; D unclear. Trimming cost V 3 bases and J 0 bases, with 6 bases left between them. The V gene's germline CDR1 is DFQATT and CDR2 SNEGSKA (reference sequence). This CDR3 has 13 residues. The CDR3 protein is CSARQSSYNEQFF. Here the CDR3 DNA reads TGCAGTGCTAGGCAGAGCTCCTACAATGAGCAGTTCTTC.

The DNA of the CDR3 is TGTGCCTCGTACCAAGTCGGGGGCGCCACTGAAGCTTTCTTT. Translating it yields CASYQVGGATEAFF. The rearrangement joins TRBV30 to TRBJ1-1; D perhaps matches TRBD1 (6 bases). V lost 7 bases, J lost 4 bases, and 19 bases lay in between. This CDR3 has 14 amino acids. The germline V gene has CDR1 GTSNPN and CDR2 SVGIG (reference sequence).

The chain joins TRBV28 to TRBJ2-1, with 9 bases matching TRBD2. The CDR3 has 15 residues. Germline V gene sequence: CDR1 MDHEN, CDR2 SYDVKM. The V gene end was trimmed by 3 bases and the J gene end by 5 bases; junction bases not matched to a gene: 5. CDR3 loop: CASSFGSGRHNEQFF. The CDR3 coding sequence is TGTGCCAGCAGTTTTGGTAGCGGGAGACACAATGAGCAGTTCTTC.

The chain employs TRBV15 and TRBJ2-1, with D maybe TRBD1 (5 bases). There are 13 residues in the CDR3. CDR1 and CDR2 (germline): LNHNV, YYDKDF (reference sequence). With 1 base removed from V and 8 bases from J, the gap between germline ends came to 9 bases. For the CDR3, the DNA is TGTGCCACCAGCAGAGTCAGGGTAGATGAGCAGTTCTTC. Translated: CATSRVRVDEQFF.

The V call is TRBV7-9, the J call TRBJ2-1; D is ambiguous. Germline V gene sequence: CDR1 SEHNR, CDR2 FQNEAQ (reference sequence). The ends were cut back, 3 bases at V and 7 bases at J, with 4 bases in the middle. This CDR3 is 11 amino acids long. The CDR3 DNA reads TGTGCCAGCAGCTTCTCGAATGAGCAGTTCTTC. It encodes CASSFSNEQFF.

V is TRBV2 and J is TRBJ2-2; possible D gene TRBD2, 6 bases. Trimming stripped 6 bases from V and 4 bases from J, with 12 bases between. Germline CDR1 is SNHLY and CDR2 is FYNNEI. CDR3 length: 14 amino acids. The CDR3 here is CASRMTSTTGELFF. The CDR3 DNA is TGTGCCAGCAGAATGACTAGTACCACCGGGGAGCTGTTTTTT.